Listed below are T cell receptor beta chains from one sample, sequenced in a study of blood T cell repertoires in COVID-19. Sequenced by immunoSEQ multiplex PCR; TCRdb stores in-frame clones only, minus some. The data hold about 75,000 clones, with approximately 87% observed a single time. Sequencing was performed on peripheral blood. These receptors all come from a human donor in a cohort sampled during active COVID-19. The CDR3 runs from the conserved cysteine through the conserved F or W.

V gene | CDR3 length | CDR3 protein
TRBV9 | 15 | CASSDGTIINQPQHF
TRBV15 | 15 | CATSARPSAAYEQYF
TRBV6-5 | 13 | CASSTTGLSEQYF
TRBV29-1 | 14 | CSVAGRGGKNIQYF
TRBV6-1 | 15 | CASSEHPGSNYGYTF
TRBV5-1 | 14 | CASSLDGGRAGYTF
TRBV4-3 | 15 | CASSQDGTGANVLTF
TRBV4-1 | 16 | CASSQGASGYTDTQYF
TRBV7-2 | 16 | CASSPRWGGPNQPQHF
TRBV11-2 | 14 | CASTNGQGADTQYF
TRBV5-1 | 15 | CASSWGTGEKETQYF